The next 29 T cell receptor beta chains were all read from a single sample in a study of blood T cell repertoires in COVID-19. Assay: immunoSEQ multiplex PCR; the TCRdb copy retains only in-frame clones and omits some. The sample records roughly 220,000 clones, roughly 80% being singletons. The sequencing sample was made of peripheral blood. All receptors derive from a woman older than 75 with COVID-19, enrolled during active disease.

V usage is TRBV6-2 or TRBV6-3 and J usage is TRBJ1-1; 7 nucleotides line up with TRBD1. This CDR3 contains 14 residues. The germline CDR1 and CDR2 sequences are MNHEY and SVGEGT. Trimming cost V 4 bases and J 6 bases; bases outside gene matches: 8. CDR3 protein: CASSSTGSGAEAFF. The CDR3 DNA reads TGTGCCAGCAGTTCGACAGGGAGCGGAGCTGAAGCTTTCTTT.

This clone was seen more than once but under ten times. The chain couples TRBV6-5 to TRBJ2-2; 8 bases are shared with TRBD1. V lost 5 bases and J lost 2; bases outside the gene matches: 4. Germline V gene data show CDR1 as MNHEY and CDR2 as SVGAGI. The CDR3 is 15 residues long. The CDR3 DNA reads as TGTGCCAGCAGTCGCAGGGGGCAAAACACCGGGGAGCTGTTTTTT. Translation: CASSRRGQNTGELFF.

The rearrangement links TRBV27 to TRBJ2-7; D unresolved. V was cut by 0 bases and J by 3 bases, with 12 bases left in between. The germline V gene has CDR1 MNHEY and CDR2 SMNVEV (reference sequence). CDR3 length equals 15 residues. The CDR3 loop reads CASSLSGSRGYEQYF. DNA for the CDR3: TGTGCCAGCAGTTTATCCGGCTCACGAGGCTACGAGCAGTACTTC.

The rearrangement joins TRBV18 to TRBJ2-5; TRBD2 might be the D (6 bases). The length of the CDR3 is 13 residues. Germline V gene sequence: CDR1 KGHSH, CDR2 LQKENI. Trimming cost V 6 bases and J 4 bases, with 12 bases left between them. CDR3 protein: CASSPGGIETQYF. The CDR3 DNA follows: TGTGCCAGCTCCCCAGGCGGGATAGAGACCCAGTACTTC.

This sequence joins TRBV19 and TRBJ1-6, with D possibly being TRBD1 (6 bases). Between the trimmed V and J ends, which lost 9 bases and 7 bases, there was a span of 22 bases. Germline CDR1 and CDR2: LNHDA and SQIVND (reference sequence). The CDR3 runs to 16 residues. This CDR3 reads CASEKRTGQGNSPLHF. CDR3 DNA: TGTGCCAGCGAAAAACGAACGGGGCAGGGGAATTCACCCCTCCACTTT.

This clone was counted once. V and J are TRBV5-1 and TRBJ1-4; D is ambiguous. V gave up 9 bases and J gave up 3 bases, with 12 bases separating them. The length of the CDR3 is 13 residues. From germline, CDR1 is SGHRS and CDR2 YFSETQ. The CDR3, as DNA: TGCGCCACCTCCGGTGTACCTAATGAAAAACTGTTTTTT. Its protein is CATSGVPNEKLFF. The whole variable domain, remainder taken from reference TRBV5-1 and TRBJ1-4, is KAGVTQTPRYLIKTRGQQVTLSCSPISGHRSVSWYQQTPGQGLQFLFEYFSETQRNKGNFPGRFSGRQFSNSRSEMNVSTLELGDSALYLCATSGVPNEKLFFGSGTQLSVL.

J is TRBJ2-7 and V is TRBV5-1; a weak D match, TRBD1 (6 bases). Per the germline V gene, CDR1 is SGHRS and CDR2 is YFSETQ. The CDR3 contains 14 residues. V shed 3 bases and J shed 2 bases, with 12 bases lying between them. The CDR3 loop is CASSSAPGAYEQYF. The CDR3 coding sequence is TGCGCCAGCAGCTCGGCGCCAGGGGCCTACGAGCAGTACTTC.

This clone has ten or more counts. Here the CDR3 reads CASSRDSYEQYF. As DNA, the CDR3 is TGTGCCAGCAGCCGCGACAGCTACGAGCAGTACTTC. V gene TRBV3-1 (or the pseudogene TRBV3-2) combines with J gene TRBJ2-7; possible D gene TRBD1, 5 bases. There are 12 residues in the CDR3. Germline V gene sequence: CDR1 LGHDT, CDR2 YNNKEL (reference sequence). The ends were cut back, 4 bases at V and 3 bases at J, with 7 bases in the middle.

This chain joins TRBV23-1 and TRBJ1-1; 8 nucleotides match TRBD1. TRBV23-1 is designated an ORF whose function remains uncertain. V shed 0 bases, J shed 1 base, and the junction held 16 bases outside the gene matches. CDR3 length equals 20 residues. As DNA, the CDR3 is TGCGCCAGCAGTCAATCCCCTCTACCTTATAACAGGGGGGGGAACACTGAAGCTTTCTTT. Protein: CASSQSPLPYNRGGNTEAFF.

This sequence joins TRBV6-5 and TRBJ2-1; TRBD1 aligns across 9 bases. Germline V lookup: CDR1 MNHEY, CDR2 SVGAGI. V shed 7 bases, J shed 6 bases, and the junction held 10 bases outside the gene matches. The CDR3 covers 15 residues. CDR3 region: CASTPDRGSFNEQFF. The CDR3 DNA follows: TGTGCCAGCACCCCGGACAGGGGTTCTTTCAATGAGCAGTTCTTC.

V usage is TRBV3-1 (or the pseudogene TRBV3-2) and J usage is TRBJ1-6; TRBD1 is a possible D gene (6 bases). The ends were cut back, 0 bases at V and 10 bases at J, with 13 bases in the middle. The CDR3 extends over 15 amino acids. CDR1 LGHDT and CDR2 YNNKEL come from the germline V gene (reference sequence). The CDR3: CASSQERGRGSPLHF. CDR3 in DNA: TGTGCCAGCAGCCAAGAGAGGGGGAGAGGATCACCCCTCCACTTT.

This sequence joins TRBV20-1 and TRBJ1-2; a weak D match, TRBD1 (6 bases). This CDR3 region has 11 residues. Looked up from germline, CDR1 is DFQATT and CDR2 is SNEGSKA (reference sequence). Trimming shortened V by 5 bases and J by 3 bases, and 7 bases separated the two germline ends. CDR3 sequence: CSARTDYGYTF. CDR3 DNA sequence: TGCAGTGCTCGGACAGACTATGGCTACACCTTC.

The rearrangement joins TRBV18 to TRBJ2-7, with D possibly being TRBD1 (7 bases). This CDR3 contains 15 residues. The V gene's germline CDR1 is KGHSH and CDR2 LQKENI. Trimming shortened V by 6 bases and J by 4 bases, and 19 bases separated the two germline ends. DNA for the CDR3: TGTGCCAGCTCGATGGCGGGGACAGACCCTTACGAGCAGTACTTC. This codes for CASSMAGTDPYEQYF.

The chain links TRBV7-3 to TRBJ2-1; maybe TRBD2 (7 bases). This CDR3 contains 17 residues. Germline values: CDR1 SGHTA, CDR2 FQGTGA. V was clipped by 10 bases and J by 0 bases, with 22 bases between them. CDR3 sequence: CATSPMGGLSSYNEQFF. Here the CDR3 DNA reads TGTGCCACCTCACCGATGGGGGGGCTTAGCTCCTACAATGAGCAGTTCTTC.

The chain uses TRBV27 and TRBJ1-6, with 8 bases aligning to TRBD1. V lost 0 bases, J lost 7 bases, and 5 bases stayed unmatched. CDR1 and CDR2 (germline): MNHEY, SMNVEV (reference sequence). The CDR3 runs 16 residues. CDR3 sequence: CASSLSRDRNNSPLHF. In DNA form, the CDR3 reads TGTGCCAGCAGTTTATCTCGGGACAGGAACAATTCACCCCTCCACTTT.

The J gene is TRBJ1-1, the V gene TRBV5-4; TRBD1 is a possible D gene (6 bases). CDR1 and CDR2 from the germline V gene are SGHNT and YYREEE (reference sequence). The CDR3 runs to 17 residues. Trimming took off 5 bases at V and 1 base at J, with 21 bases between the two ends. CDR3 bases: TGTGCCAGCAGGGTCGCCGGGACAACAAGGAGGAACACTGAAGCTTTCTTT. This encodes CASRVAGTTRRNTEAFF.

The CDR3 loop is CASKDSNSPLHF. The CDR3 DNA sequence: TGTGCCAGCAAAGACAGCAATTCACCCCTCCACTTT. The V gene is TRBV2, the J gene TRBJ1-6, with D perhaps matching TRBD1 (5 bases). Trimming stripped 7 bases from V and 7 bases from J, with 8 bases between. This CDR3 region has 12 residues. Germline V gene lookup returns CDR1 SNHLY and CDR2 FYNNEI.

The sample holds a few counts of this clone. V and J are TRBV6-5 and TRBJ2-5, with 10 bases that match TRBD2. This CDR3 region has 15 residues. After removal of 6 bases from V and 2 bases from J, the junction contained 6 bases not matched to a gene. The germline V gene encodes CDR1 MNHEY and CDR2 SVGAGI. The CDR3 DNA reads TGTGCCAGCAGACTAGCGGGACGAGCTCAAGAGACCCAGTACTTC. Amino acids: CASRLAGRAQETQYF.

The chain couples TRBV11-1 to TRBJ1-1; 7 bases agree with TRBD1. Germline lookup yields CDR1 SGHAT and CDR2 FQDESV (reference sequence). The CDR3 consists of 15 residues. Trimming at V came to 4 bases and at J to 1 base, leaving 6 bases not matched to a gene. DNA of the CDR3: TGTGCCAGCAGCTACAGGGGAAAGGGGAACACTGAAGCTTTCTTT. Translated: CASSYRGKGNTEAFF.

The chain employs TRBV5-1 and TRBJ2-7; the match to TRBD1 covers 8 bases. Germline CDR1 reads SGHRS; CDR2 reads YFSETQ. CDR3 length equals 14 residues. The trim removed 4 bases at V and 4 bases at J, leaving 7 bases unmatched. In DNA form, the CDR3 reads TGCGCCAGCAGCCTTGGACAGGGACAATACGAGCAGTACTTC. It specifies CASSLGQGQYEQYF.

This chain joins TRBV30 and TRBJ1-2; 7 bases are a match to TRBD1. V lost 2 bases to trimming and J lost 4 bases; unmatched junction nucleotides: 10. The CDR3 sequence is 15 residues long. Germline V lookup: CDR1 GTSNPN, CDR2 SVGIG (reference sequence). The CDR3 is CAWSPGTVPLYGYTF. The CDR3 bases are TGTGCCTGGAGTCCCGGGACAGTCCCGCTCTATGGCTACACCTTC.

The chain carries TRBV18 and TRBJ1-2; 7 bases are a match to TRBD1. This CDR3 contains 14 residues. The junction had 11 bases not matched to a gene; V was cut back by 1 base and J by 12 bases. In germline, CDR1 is KGHSH, CDR2 LQKENI. The CDR3 reads CASSPLPAKGANTF. The CDR3 nucleotides are TGTGCCAGCTCACCACTTCCCGCTAAGGGGGCGAACACCTTC.

The chain joins TRBV12-3 or TRBV12-4 to TRBJ2-5; TRBD1 matches at 7 bases. The CDR3 runs to 13 residues. J gave up 1 base and V 5 bases, and 1 base lay outside the gene matches. In DNA, the CDR3 is TGTGCCAGCAGTCGACAGGGCCAAGAGACCCAGTACTTC. This gives the protein CASSRQGQETQYF.

This chain joins TRBV19 and TRBJ1-1; 10 positions match TRBD1. Germline values: CDR1 LNHDA, CDR2 SQIVND (reference sequence). This CDR3 has 15 residues. Losses at the gene ends were 8 bases for V and 5 bases for J; bases not matched to a gene: 11. The CDR3 is CASGDRGTGGTEAFF. As DNA, the CDR3 is TGTGCCAGTGGGGACAGGGGAACAGGGGGGACTGAAGCTTTCTTT. Combining the CDR3 with reference TRBV19 and TRBJ1-1 gives the whole variable domain DGGITQSPKYLFRKEGQNVTLSCEQNLNHDAMYWYRQDPGQGLRLIYYSQIVNDFQKGDIAEGYSVSREKKESFPLTVTSAQKNPTAFYLCASGDRGTGGTEAFFGQGTRLTVV.

This sequence joins TRBV9 and TRBJ1-1; D is unresolved. The CDR3 has 14 residues. In germline, CDR1 is SGDLS, CDR2 YYNGEE. The germline V and J ends were trimmed by 3 bases and 1 base, with 10 bases remaining between them. The CDR3 DNA reads TGTGCCAGCAGCGACGGCGGGAAGAACACTGAAGCTTTCTTT. Protein product: CASSDGGKNTEAFF.

The V and J genes are TRBV18 and TRBJ1-2, with D perhaps matching TRBD1 (5 bases). V shed 3 bases and J shed 4 bases, with 9 bases lying between them. Germline V gives CDR1 KGHSH, CDR2 LQKENI. The CDR3 extends over 13 amino acids. The CDR3 sequence: CASSPGEVYGYTF. DNA for the CDR3: TGTGCCAGCTCACCGGGGGAGGTCTATGGCTACACCTTC.

The J gene is TRBJ1-2, the V gene TRBV10-2; D call uncertain. V was cut by 0 bases and J by 5 bases, with 19 bases left in between. The germline V gene has CDR1 WSHSY and CDR2 SAAADI. This CDR3 is 17 amino acids long. CDR3 amino acids: CASSESRAGRLGYGYTF. The DNA of the CDR3 is TGCGCCAGCAGTGAGTCGAGGGCTGGGCGCCTTGGTTATGGCTACACCTTC.

The J gene is TRBJ2-2, the V gene TRBV7-6; TRBD2 might be the D (5 bases). The germline V gene encodes CDR1 SGHVS and CDR2 FNYEAQ. There are 17 residues in the CDR3. Trimming removed 1 base at V and 0 bases at J, with 12 bases between. DNA of the CDR3: TGTGCCAGCAGCTTAGTGTTGGACGGGACGAACACCGGGGAGCTGTTTTTT. It codes for CASSLVLDGTNTGELFF. Filled out from reference TRBV7-6 and TRBJ2-2, the complete variable domain reads GAGVSQSPRYKVTKRGQDVALRCDPISGHVSLYWYRQALGQGPEFLTYFNYEAQQDKSGLPNDRFSAERPEGSISTLTIQRTEQRDSAMYRCASSLVLDGTNTGELFFGEGSRLTVL.

This rearrangement joins TRBV29-1 to TRBJ1-1; the D gene is possibly TRBD1 (6 bases). V lost 4 bases to trimming and J lost 0 bases, with 21 bases between them. The CDR3 consists of 17 residues. Germline loops: CDR1 SQVTM, CDR2 ANQGSEA. The CDR3 here is CSVASRGRGELNTEAFF. DNA of the CDR3: TGCAGCGTTGCGAGTCGGGGCAGGGGCGAATTGAACACTGAAGCTTTCTTT.